This T cell receptor (beta chain) was sequenced during a study of OX40 agonist ivuxolimab in advanced cancers. Study at large: It was ivuxolimab, an agonistic anti-OX40 (CD134) antibody, that patients were treated with.

The method was immunoSEQ multiplex PCR; TCRdb's version includes in-frame clones alone and lacks a portion of them. The sample shows under 80,000 clones, roughly 86% of them seen only once. As for this clone: The antigen remains undetermined.

Findings and limits, study-wide: CD8+ T cells (on average) carried more expanded clones than CD4+ T cells.

The length of the CDR3 is 15 residues. Germline V lookup: CDR1 LNHDA, CDR2 SQIVND (reference sequence). The V gene lost 6 bases and the J gene lost 6 bases, with 17 bases spanning the gap. This rearrangement joins TRBV19 to TRBJ1-4, with a tentative D call TRBD1 (6 bases). The TCR comes from an adult with an advanced solid tumor such as melanoma, head and neck, liver or kidney cancer. Specimen: CD4+ or CD8+ T cells sorted from blood, collected in a trial of the OX40 agonist ivuxolimab. The CDR3 sequence is CASSSPTGKDEKLFF. CDR3 nucleotides: TGTGCCAGTAGCTCACCTACAGGGAAGGATGAAAAACTGTTTTTT.